What follows are 13 T cell receptor beta chains derived from one specimen sequenced in a study of T cells in women clearing cervical HPV infection. Assay: immunoSEQ multiplex PCR; the TCRdb copy retains only in-frame clones and omits some. The table gives roughly 30,000 clones; the top ten clones make up 7.5% to 9.5% of it. The sample comprised blood buffy coat. The receptors come from a woman aged 18-69 years with a cervical HPV16 infection that either progressed to CIN3+ or cleared (not recorded which).

Regarding this clone: The CDR3 extends 3 residues past the end of the read, so its final part is completed from the germline J gene. The identical CDR3 is also encoded by other nucleotide sequences in the sample. The chain links TRBV18 to TRBJ1-1, with TRBD1 identical over 11 bases. Germline lookup yields CDR1 KGHSH and CDR2 LQKENI. This CDR3 contains 16 residues. The V gene end was trimmed by 3 bases and the J gene end by 4 bases; junction bases not matched to a gene: 7. The sequenced CDR3 bases are TGTGCCAGCTCACCGGGACAGGGGGTCCAGGGCACTGAA. Its protein is CASSPGQGVQGTE. The full CDR3 protein is CASSPGQGVQGTEAFF. The full variable domain, rest sourced from reference TRBV18 and TRBJ1-1, is NAGVMQNPRHLVRRRGQEARLRCSPMKGHSHVYWYRQLPEEGLKFMVYLQKENIIDESGMPKERFSAEFPKEGPSILRIQQVVRGDSAAYFCASSPGQGVQGTEAFFGQGTRLTVV.

CDR3 DNA, as far as it was read: TGTGCCAGCAGCTTAGCGGGCAGGTATAATTCACCC. Translating it yields CASSLAGRYNSP. The CDR3 reads in full as CASSLAGRYNSPLHF. V and J are TRBV7-9 and TRBJ1-6; D not resolved. The read ends 3 residues early relative to the CDR3; the germline J gene fills the gap. In germline, CDR1 is SEHNR, CDR2 FQNEAQ (reference sequence). The CDR3 is 15 amino acids. V dropped 0 bases and J dropped 4 bases, with 7 bases sitting between them.

As to this clone: Read data end 3 residues before the CDR3 end; the end is taken from the germline J gene. This chain uses TRBV4-2 with TRBJ2-3, with TRBD2 identical over 7 bases. Germline lookup yields CDR1 LGHNA and CDR2 YNFKEQ. V lost 2 bases, J lost 6 bases, and 8 bases stayed unmatched. The CDR3 is made up of 15 amino acids. The CDR3 loop is CASSQPTSRGDTQYF. The CDR3 bases that were read are TGTGCCAGCAGCCAACCGACTAGCCGGGGGGATACG.

Notes on this clone: The missing CDR3 end, 3 residues past where the read stops, is filled in from the germline J gene. This chain joins TRBV3-1 (or the pseudogene TRBV3-2) and TRBJ1-1; TRBD1 is a possible D gene (6 bases). This CDR3 has 14 residues. The germline V and J ends were trimmed by 6 bases and 0 bases, with 11 bases remaining between them. Germline CDR1 and CDR2: LGHDT and YNNKEL (reference sequence). Incomplete CDR3 DNA: TGTGCCAGCAGAGAGACAGGAATGAACACTGAA. Its protein product is CASRETGMNTE. From start to end, the CDR3 is CASRETGMNTEAFF.

With regard to this clone: The read ends 3 residues shy of where the CDR3 ends; the end is completed using the germline J gene. The V gene is TRBV18, the J gene TRBJ1-2; D ambiguous. The V gene's germline CDR1 is KGHSH and CDR2 LQKENI. This CDR3 is built from 15 residues. Partial CDR3 DNA: TGTGCCAGCTCACTTAGCGGGAGCGGATCCTACGAC. The encoded protein is CASSLSGSGSYD. The entire CDR3 sequence reads CASSLSGSGSYDYTF.

With regard to this clone: The CDR3 extends 3 residues past the end of the read, so its final part is completed from the germline J gene. The chain couples TRBV6-2 or TRBV6-3 to TRBJ2-7; the match to TRBD2 covers 10 bases. The CDR3 runs to 16 residues. J gave up 0 bases and V 2 bases, and 4 bases lay outside the gene matches. Per the germline V gene, CDR1 is MNHEY and CDR2 is SVGEGT. CDR3: CASSYSGGANSYEQYF. The DNA read from the CDR3 is TGTGCCAGCAGTTACAGCGGGGGGGCAAACTCCTACGAG.

In regard to this clone: The read stops 3 residues short of the end of the CDR3; the missing end is completed from the germline J gene. The rearrangement joins TRBV6-1 to TRBJ2-1; 10 bases line up with TRBD2. This CDR3 has 16 residues. Unmatched junction bases numbered 4, after V lost 4 bases and J lost 1 base. Germline loops: CDR1 MNHNS, CDR2 SASEGT. The chain's CDR3 is CASSVTSGQSYNEQFF. The CDR3 bases that were read are TGTGCCAGCAGTGTGACTAGCGGGCAATCCTACAATGAG.

With regard to this clone: The CDR3 goes on 3 residues after the read ends, and that part is filled in from the germline J gene. The chain recombines TRBV18 with TRBJ1-2, with D maybe TRBD1 (6 bases). The length of the CDR3 is 16 residues. Germline loops: CDR1 KGHSH, CDR2 LQKENI. CDR3 residues: CASSPTGWPLVDDYTF. The sequenced part of the CDR3 DNA is TGTGCCAGCTCACCTACAGGGTGGCCTTTAGTTGATGAC. Based on the CDR3 plus reference TRBV18 and TRBJ1-2, the full variable domain is NAGVMQNPRHLVRRRGQEARLRCSPMKGHSHVYWYRQLPEEGLKFMVYLQKENIIDESGMPKERFSAEFPKEGPSILRIQQVVRGDSAAYFCASSPTGWPLVDDYTFGSGTRLTVV.

As concerns this clone: The sequence runs out 3 residues before the end of the CDR3; the remainder is reconstructed from the germline J gene. The J gene is TRBJ1-2, the V gene TRBV18, with TRBD1 as a possible D gene (5 bases). Looked up from germline, CDR1 is KGHSH and CDR2 is LQKENI. CDR3 size: 17 residues. The CDR3 sequence: CASSPSGTSGFNNDYTF. CDR3 DNA (partial): TGTGCCAGCTCACCGTCCGGGACTAGCGGGTTCAACAATGAC.

In regard to this clone: The sequenced fragment ends 3 residues before the CDR3 boundary, so the rest is inferred from the germline J gene. This chain connects TRBV19 to TRBJ1-3; the D is unclear. CDR1 and CDR2 (germline): LNHDA, SQIVND (reference sequence). This CDR3 is built from 17 residues. The sequenced CDR3 bases are TGTGCCAGTAGTCCGTATGGACTGGGAAACTCTGGAACCCCC. This encodes CASSPYGLGNSGTP. The entire CDR3 reads CASSPYGLGNSGTPIYF.

Details on this clone: The read finishes 3 residues shy of the CDR3 end, and the germline J gene is used to complete it. This specimen includes other DNA sequences encoding the same CDR3. The chain combines TRBV5-6 with TRBJ1-2, with D possibly matching TRBD1 (6 bases). Germline V gives CDR1 SGHDT, CDR2 YYEEEE. The CDR3 extends over 12 amino acids. With 1 base removed from V and 6 bases from J, the gap between germline ends came to 7 bases. The CDR3 spells CASSLTGNGYTF. The covered CDR3 bases are TGTGCCAGCAGCTTGACAGGGAATGGC.

A word on this clone: The read terminates 3 residues ahead of where the CDR3 ends, so the germline J gene completes it. The chain recombines TRBV18 with TRBJ2-3; D is unclear. Germline CDR1 is KGHSH and CDR2 is LQKENI. The CDR3 is 13 residues long. CDR3 protein: CASSRAVQETQYF. CDR3 DNA (partial): TGTGCCAGCTCACGGGCAGTGCAAGAGACG.

Comment on this clone: The read ends 3 residues before the CDR3 terminus; that terminus is restored from the germline J gene. The chain joins TRBV7-2 to TRBJ2-3; D not resolved. This CDR3 has 11 amino acids. Germline V gene sequence: CDR1 SGHTA, CDR2 FQGNSA. V lost 5 bases to trimming and J lost 3 bases, with 3 bases between them. CDR3 loop: CASSQTDTQYF. The sequenced part of the CDR3 DNA is TGTGCCAGCAGCCAAACAGATACG.